Here is one TCR beta chain with its context. Antigen unknown. This sample is drawn from a study of cytomegalovirus exposure and HLA in healthy donors. Trimming cost V 7 bases and J 7 bases, with 25 bases left between them. The CDR3 extends over 16 amino acids. Per germline, CDR1 MDHEN and CDR2 SYDVKM. Primers for the PCR totalled 60 Vbeta and 13 Jbeta. Some clones are missing from TCRdb's copy, which holds only in-frame ones; the method was immunoSEQ multiplex PCR. The sample yields 130,000 to 150,000 clones, under 90% seen once. Study-wide results and caveats: Immune exposure was documented only through CMV serostatus.

Specimen: PBMCs. This TCR derives from a boy younger than 10 in good health and CMV-seronegative. This chain uses TRBV28 with TRBJ2-5; a weak D match, TRBD1 (7 bases). Here the CDR3 DNA reads TGTGCCAGCACCGAACCTACGACAGGGCTGGGGGGGACCCAGTACTTC. Translation gives CASTEPTTGLGGTQYF.